A single sample is the source of the 31 T cell receptor beta chains below, sequenced in a study of cytomegalovirus exposure and HLA in healthy donors (TCRdb year 2017). The library relied on the immunoSEQ multiplex PCR assay. For the multiplex PCR, a mixture combining 60 forward primers for TCR Vbeta segments and 13 reverse primers for TCR Jbeta segments was used. In its TCRdb copy, this immuneACCESS table keeps in-frame sequences only and misses some clones. Where compared with another copy, unresolved V genes explain less than half of these, and the others have no known cause. The sample has under 200,000 clones on record, about four fifths of them singletons. Around 3.6% of the sample is held by the ten biggest clonotypes. The sample consisted of PBMCs. Receptors were obtained from a man aged 35-49 years in good health and CMV-seropositive.

The chain uses TRBV28 and TRBJ2-7; 16 nucleotides line up with TRBD2. This CDR3 spans 18 amino acids. Looked up from germline, CDR1 is MDHEN and CDR2 is SYDVKM. Trimming cost V 5 bases and J 3 bases; bases outside gene matches: 10. DNA for the CDR3: TGTGCCAGCAGTAGCGCGGGACTAGCGGGGGGGATATACTACGAGCAGTACTTC. It encodes CASSSAGLAGGIYYEQYF. Full variable domain (rest looked up from reference TRBV28 and TRBJ2-7): DVKVTQSSRYLVKRTGEKVFLECVQDMDHENMFWYRQDPGLGLRLIYFSYDVKMKEKGDIPEGYSVSREKKERFSLILESASTNQTSMYLCASSSAGLAGGIYYEQYFGPGTRLTVT.

V is TRBV9 and J is TRBJ2-7; TRBD2 is a possible D gene (5 bases). CDR1 is SGDLS and CDR2 is YYNGEE in the germline V gene. The CDR3 is made up of 15 amino acids. The V end was cut by 2 bases, the J end by 3 bases, with 15 bases between. The CDR3 DNA follows: TGTGCCAGCAGCGTGGGAGACGGACCCCTCTACGAGCAGTACTTC. Its protein product is CASSVGDGPLYEQYF.

The rearrangement joins TRBV5-4 to TRBJ2-3; no clear D gene. Trimming took 4 bases from V and 1 from J, leaving 10 bases between them. CDR1 is SGHNT and CDR2 is YYREEE in the germline V gene (reference sequence). CDR3 length: 14 amino acids. CDR3 sequence reads: CASSRVQGTDTQYF. CDR3 nucleotides: TGTGCCAGCAGCCGGGTGCAAGGCACAGATACGCAGTATTTT. Based on the CDR3 plus reference TRBV5-4 and TRBJ2-3, the full variable domain is ETGVTQSPTHLIKTRGQQVTLRCSSQSGHNTVSWYQQALGQGPQFIFQYYREEENGRGNFPPRFSGLQFPNYSSELNVNALELDDSALYLCASSRVQGTDTQYFGPGTRLTVL.

This clone was counted a single time. The chain couples TRBV5-1 to TRBJ2-1; 9 bases fit TRBD2. V dropped 0 bases and J dropped 5; count of bases not matched to a gene: 3. CDR1 and CDR2 (germline): SGHRS, YFSETQ. CDR3 size: 15 residues. For the CDR3, the DNA is TGCGCCAGCAGCTTGGTCCTAGCGGGAAACAATGAGCAGTTCTTC. Translating it yields CASSLVLAGNNEQFF.

The V call is TRBV13, the J call TRBJ2-3, with 15 bases that match TRBD2. Per the germline V gene, CDR1 is PRHDT and CDR2 is FYEKMQ (reference sequence). The CDR3 covers 17 residues. J gave up 2 bases and V 4 bases, and 4 bases lay outside the gene matches. The CDR3 loop is CASSSGLAGGVTDTQYF. The CDR3 DNA reads TGTGCCAGCAGCTCGGGACTAGCGGGGGGCGTCACAGATACGCAGTATTTT.

The chain recombines TRBV6-5 with TRBJ2-2; D unresolved. Germline V gene sequence: CDR1 MNHEY, CDR2 SVGAGI. The CDR3 has 15 residues. V dropped 1 base and J dropped 1 base, with 7 bases sitting between them. The CDR3 region has the DNA TGTGCCAGCAGTTACTGGTCAGAGAACACCGGGGAGCTGTTTTTT. Encoded protein: CASSYWSENTGELFF.

V usage is TRBV9 and J usage is TRBJ2-5, with 8 bases aligning to TRBD2. The CDR3 has 15 amino acids. The ends lost 2 bases at V and 6 bases at J; junction bases unmatched: 9. The germline CDR1 and CDR2 sequences are SGDLS and YYNGEE. The CDR3 bases are TGTGCCAGCAGCGTTCGGGGGGGGGCCCCCCAGACCCAGTACTTC. This codes for CASSVRGGAPQTQYF.

This clone appeared a single time. The chain couples TRBV2 to TRBJ2-1; possibly TRBD2 for D (5 bases). The CDR3 is 15 amino acids. V was trimmed by 2 bases and J by 4 bases, leaving 12 bases between them. CDR1 is SNHLY and CDR2 is FYNNEI in the germline V gene. CDR3 sequence reads: CASSERLAPYNEQFF. CDR3 coding DNA: TGTGCCAGCAGTGAAAGGCTAGCCCCTTACAATGAGCAGTTCTTC.

As regards this clone: This same CDR3 is encoded by further DNA sequences in the sample. Here the CDR3 DNA reads TGTGCCAGTAGTGCCGGGACTACCAATGAAAAACTGTTTTTT. Its protein product is CASSAGTTNEKLFF. The genes are TRBV19 and TRBJ1-4; TRBD1 might be the D (5 bases). V shed 5 bases and J shed 5 bases, with 12 bases lying between them. This CDR3 comprises 14 residues. Germline CDR1 is LNHDA and CDR2 is SQIVND (reference sequence).

The V call is TRBV7-9, the J call TRBJ1-5; 9 nucleotides match TRBD1. J was trimmed by 4 bases and V by 3 bases; bases with no gene match: 13. The CDR3 contains 18 residues. The germline CDR1 and CDR2 sequences are SEHNR and FQNEAQ (reference sequence). This chain's CDR3 is CASSFQGQGGHGNQPQHF. For the CDR3, the DNA is TGTGCCAGCAGCTTCCAGGGACAGGGAGGCCATGGGAATCAGCCCCAGCATTTT.

V and J are TRBV19 and TRBJ1-2, with D possibly TRBD1 on 6 matching bases. Germline V gives CDR1 LNHDA, CDR2 SQIVND (reference sequence). Trimming took off 5 bases at V and 0 bases at J, with 10 bases between the two ends. This CDR3 contains 14 residues. The CDR3 DNA reads TGTGCCAGTAGTTCGACAGGAGCTAACTATGGCTACACCTTC. Encoded protein: CASSSTGANYGYTF.

V gene TRBV27 combines with J gene TRBJ1-5; TRBD1 agrees at 12 bases. Germline V gives CDR1 MNHEY, CDR2 SMNVEV (reference sequence). The J segment lost 1 base and the V segment lost 1 base, leaving 5 bases of the junction unmatched. The CDR3 consists of 18 residues. The CDR3 coding sequence is TGTGCCAGCAGTTTATATGGGACAGGGGGCAAGAGCAATCAGCCCCAGCATTTT. Encoded protein: CASSLYGTGGKSNQPQHF.

This chain links TRBV4-1 with TRBJ2-1; TRBD2 matches 8 bases. Trimming cost V 8 bases and J 7 bases; bases outside gene matches: 16. CDR3 length equals 16 residues. CDR1 MGHRA and CDR2 YSYEKL come from the germline V gene. CDR3 in amino acids: CASSRSSGTLSNEQFF. In nucleotides, the CDR3 is TGCGCCAGCTCCCGGAGTAGCGGGACTCTATCAAATGAGCAGTTCTTC.

The genes are TRBV27 and TRBJ1-1; tentatively, D is TRBD1 (6 bases). Germline lookup yields CDR1 MNHEY and CDR2 SMNVEV (reference sequence). The CDR3 covers 16 residues. V was trimmed by 0 bases and J by 3 bases, leaving 14 bases between them. The CDR3 protein is CASSLSRRGPYTEAFF. Here the CDR3 DNA reads TGTGCCAGCAGTTTATCGCGCAGGGGTCCGTACACTGAAGCTTTCTTT.

V and J are TRBV28 and TRBJ1-3, with TRBD1 matching 7 bases. The ends lost 5 bases at V and 2 bases at J; junction bases unmatched: 6. CDR1 and CDR2 from the germline V gene are MDHEN and SYDVKM. There are 15 residues in the CDR3. Here the CDR3 reads CASSTGTAAGNTIYF. DNA of the CDR3: TGTGCCAGCAGTACCGGGACAGCGGCTGGAAACACCATATATTTT.

This clone was counted a few times. The chain joins TRBV23-1 to TRBJ2-1, with TRBD1 identical over 9 bases. TRBV23-1 is treated as an ORF (open reading frame) with a function not yet certain. Trimming cost V 2 bases and J 8 bases; bases outside gene matches: 4. The length of the CDR3 is 14 residues. The chain's CDR3 is CASSQGQGTDEQFF. Written as DNA, the CDR3 is TGCGCCAGCAGTCAAGGACAGGGGACGGATGAGCAGTTCTTC.

The chain recombines TRBV5-1 with TRBJ2-3; 11 bases map to TRBD1. CDR3 length: 18 residues. Germline CDR1 reads SGHRS; CDR2 reads YFSETQ. J lost 5 bases, V lost 0 bases, and 11 bases had no gene match. CDR3: CASSLGDRGYDPGDTQYF. The DNA of the CDR3 is TGCGCCAGCAGCTTGGGGGACAGGGGGTATGACCCGGGAGATACGCAGTATTTT.

This clone was observed a handful of times. This chain connects TRBV5-1 to TRBJ2-3; 7 bases map to TRBD2. The ends lost 4 bases at V and 2 bases at J; junction bases unmatched: 4. This CDR3 contains 14 residues. The germline gives CDR1 SGHRS, CDR2 YFSETQ. CDR3 sequence reads: CASSRDYPTDTQYF. The CDR3 nucleotides read TGCGCCAGCAGCAGGGACTACCCCACAGATACGCAGTATTTT. The whole variable domain, filled in from reference TRBV5-1 and TRBJ2-3, reads KAGVTQTPRYLIKTRGQQVTLSCSPISGHRSVSWYQQTPGQGLQFLFEYFSETQRNKGNFPGRFSGRQFSNSRSEMNVSTLELGDSALYLCASSRDYPTDTQYFGPGTRLTVL.

This sequence joins TRBV2 and TRBJ2-1, with 8 bases matching TRBD1. V gave up 6 bases and J gave up 10 bases; unmatched junction bases: 5. The CDR3 is 12 amino acids. The V gene's germline CDR1 is SNHLY and CDR2 FYNNEI. Written as DNA, the CDR3 is TGTGCCAGCAGCGACAGGGGTCCGGAGCAGTTCTTC. This translates into CASSDRGPEQFF. The variable domain in full, completed from reference TRBV2 and TRBJ2-1, reads EPEVTQTPSHQVTQMGQEVILRCVPISNHLYFYWYRQILGQKVEFLVSFYNNEISEKSEIFDDQFSVERPDGSNFTLKIRSTKLEDSAMYFCASSDRGPEQFFGPGTRLTVL.

This chain uses TRBV7-3 with TRBJ2-1, with 11 positions matching TRBD2. V gave up 5 bases and J gave up 7 bases; unmatched junction bases: 7. Germline V lookup: CDR1 SGHTA, CDR2 FQGTGA. This CDR3 is 15 amino acids long. CDR3 sequence (DNA): TGTGCCAGCAGCATTCTAGCGGGGGGTAGTAATGAGCAGTTCTTC. Amino acid sequence: CASSILAGGSNEQFF. The full variable domain, in which reference TRBV7-3 and TRBJ2-1 provide the parts outside the CDR3, is GAGVSQTPSNKVTEKGKYVELRCDPISGHTALYWYRQSLGQGPEFLIYFQGTGAADDSGLPNDRFFAVRPEGSVSTLKIQRTERGDSAVYLCASSILAGGSNEQFFGPGTRLTVL.

This sequence joins TRBV2 and TRBJ1-1; no firm D call. The germline CDR1 and CDR2 sequences are SNHLY and FYNNEI. With 5 bases removed from V and 1 base from J, the gap between germline ends came to 8 bases. The CDR3 totals 13 residues. The CDR3 bases are TGTGCCAGCAGTCAGGTTTGGAACACTGAAGCTTTCTTT. The encoded protein is CASSQVWNTEAFF.

This clone appeared a single time. This rearrangement joins TRBV7-9 to TRBJ1-4, with D unresolved. Germline V lookup: CDR1 SEHNR, CDR2 FQNEAQ (reference sequence). Between the trimmed V and J ends, which lost 4 bases and 8 bases, there was a span of 11 bases. The CDR3 has 13 residues. The CDR3 reads CASSSTAGEKLFF. The DNA for the CDR3 is TGTGCCAGCAGCTCCACAGCGGGGGAAAAACTGTTTTTT.

Judged by abundance, this clone is medium-sized. The chain employs TRBV7-2 and TRBJ1-1; D might be TRBD1 (5 bases). There are 15 residues in the CDR3. Trimming cost V 4 bases and J 1 base, with 13 bases left between them. The V gene's germline CDR1 is SGHTA and CDR2 FQGNSA. The CDR3 reads CASSWVWGGNTEAFF. The CDR3 nucleotides read TGTGCCAGCAGCTGGGTGTGGGGGGGGAACACTGAAGCTTTCTTT. Full variable domain (rest looked up from reference TRBV7-2 and TRBJ1-1): GAGVSQSPSNKVTEKGKDVELRCDPISGHTALYWYRQSLGQGLEFLIYFQGNSAPDKSGLPSDRFSAERTGGSVSTLTIQRTQQEDSAVYLCASSWVWGGNTEAFFGQGTRLTVV.

The chain's CDR3 is CASSRGQGSSGNTIYF. DNA of the CDR3: TGCGCCAGCAGCAGGGGACAAGGAAGCTCTGGAAACACCATATATTTT. The chain links TRBV5-1 to TRBJ1-3; a possible D gene is TRBD1 (6 bases). The CDR3 loop spans 16 amino acids. CDR1 and CDR2 (germline): SGHRS, YFSETQ. Trimming removed 4 bases at V and 0 bases at J, with 14 bases between.

In its sample, this clone was seen a few times. The chain couples TRBV2 to TRBJ2-2; a weak D match, TRBD1 (6 bases). This CDR3 spans 14 amino acids. Trimming stripped 5 bases from V and 1 base from J, with 8 bases between. Germline CDR1 and CDR2: SNHLY and FYNNEI. In nucleotides, the CDR3 is TGTGCCAGCAGTCGGACAGAGAACACCGGGGAGCTGTTTTTT. Its protein is CASSRTENTGELFF.

This chain joins TRBV30 and TRBJ2-1; a possible D gene is TRBD2 (6 bases). Between the trimmed V and J ends, which lost 1 base and 1 base, there was a span of 11 bases. This CDR3 comprises 15 residues. Germline CDR1 reads GTSNPN; CDR2 reads SVGIG (reference sequence). CDR3 residues: CAWSGLAVSYNEQFF. CDR3 nucleotides: TGTGCCTGGAGTGGGTTAGCGGTGTCCTACAATGAGCAGTTCTTC.

The chain carries TRBV9 and TRBJ2-1; D remains ambiguous. The germline V gene has CDR1 SGDLS and CDR2 YYNGEE. The CDR3 runs to 15 residues. The ends were cut back, 0 bases at V and 3 bases at J, with 10 bases in the middle. The CDR3 sequence is CASSVGSPGYNEQFF. For the CDR3, the DNA is TGTGCCAGCAGCGTAGGCAGCCCGGGCTACAATGAGCAGTTCTTC.

This clone showed up just a few times. The rearrangement uses TRBV6-1 and TRBJ2-1; 12 bases align to TRBD2. Germline V gene data show CDR1 as MNHNS and CDR2 as SASEGT. Trimming removed 6 bases from V and 4 bases from J; junction bases left unmatched: 4. The CDR3 extends over 15 amino acids. For the CDR3, the DNA is TGTGCCAGCAGCTCACTAGCGGGGGGATACAATGAGCAGTTCTTC. As protein: CASSSLAGGYNEQFF.

The rearrangement uses TRBV7-9 and TRBJ2-1, with 7 bases matching TRBD2. V trimming: 4 bases; J trimming: 7 bases; junction bases outside the gene matches: 10. The germline V gene has CDR1 SEHNR and CDR2 FQNEAQ (reference sequence). This CDR3 region has 15 residues. CDR3 sequence (DNA): TGTGCCAGCAGCTCGGGTCTAGCGGCCTTGAATGAGCAGTTCTTC. Its translation: CASSSGLAALNEQFF.

J is TRBJ2-5 and V is TRBV7-2, with TRBD1 matching over 8 bases. V lost 1 base, J lost 2 bases, and 9 bases stayed unmatched. Germline V gene lookup returns CDR1 SGHTA and CDR2 FQGNSA. The length of the CDR3 is 17 residues. CDR3 sequence reads: CASSLGWAQGDQETQYF. CDR3 bases: TGTGCCAGCAGCTTAGGGTGGGCACAGGGGGATCAAGAGACCCAGTACTTC.

In this sample, this clone turned up a few times. The chain employs TRBV6-5 and TRBJ2-1, with D possibly TRBD1 on 6 matching bases. Deletions cut 6 bases from V and 4 bases from J, with 10 bases between. The CDR3 spans 13 residues. Germline assignment: CDR1 MNHEY and CDR2 SVGAGI. This chain's CDR3 is CASRSTGYNEQFF. CDR3 DNA: TGTGCCAGCAGATCGACAGGTTACAATGAGCAGTTCTTC.